The clone carrying this T cell receptor beta chain was found a few times. Its specificity is not known. TCRdb processed the reads anew with MiXCR; each CDR3 protein has one entry. The sample shows about 160,000 distinct CDR3 sequences, less than 25% of them seen only once. This specimen belongs to a study of T cell repertoires in cytomegalovirus infection. Looking at the study overall: Researchers turned to recently identified HLA-C-restricted CMV epitopes as well as well-studied HLA-B-restricted ones. Matching HLA type, along with CMV infection, was indicated by public TCR beta signatures.

Study findings and constraints: Identification of carriers of CMV plus the relevant HLA was achieved through cumulative public TCR beta family frequency. The study found HLA-C-restricted CMV-specific TCR beta clonotypes dominating the ex vivo response.

CDR3 length equals 15 residues. V shed 5 bases and J shed 4 bases, with 17 bases lying between them. The germline V gene has CDR1 SGHTA and CDR2 FQGTGA. The sequence came from a human donor in good health (CMV status not recorded). Some clones in this sample may be carry-over from other donors' samples. The chain couples TRBV7-3 to TRBJ1-2; D might be TRBD1 (5 bases). The sample was CD8+ T cells from cultured PBMCs, taken from culture after CMV antigen stimulation. In nucleotides, the CDR3 is TGTGCCAGCAGCCCCGGGACTCATGAGCTCTATGGCTACACCTTC. Translating it yields CASSPGTHELYGYTF.